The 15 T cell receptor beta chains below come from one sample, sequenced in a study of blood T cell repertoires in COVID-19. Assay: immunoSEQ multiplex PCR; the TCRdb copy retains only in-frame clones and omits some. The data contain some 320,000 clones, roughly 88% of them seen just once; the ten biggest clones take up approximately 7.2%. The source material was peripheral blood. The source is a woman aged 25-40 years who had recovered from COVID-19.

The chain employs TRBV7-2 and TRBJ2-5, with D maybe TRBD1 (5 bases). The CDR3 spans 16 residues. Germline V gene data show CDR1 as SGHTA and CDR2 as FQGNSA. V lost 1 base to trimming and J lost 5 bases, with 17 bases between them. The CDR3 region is CASSLDSAGKGETQYF. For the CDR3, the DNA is TGTGCCAGCAGCTTAGATTCGGCAGGGAAAGGGGAGACCCAGTACTTC.

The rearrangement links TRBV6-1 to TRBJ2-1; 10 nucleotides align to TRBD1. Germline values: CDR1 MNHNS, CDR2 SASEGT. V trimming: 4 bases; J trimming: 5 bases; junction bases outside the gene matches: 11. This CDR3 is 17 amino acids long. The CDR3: CASSGTPGTGDHNEQFF. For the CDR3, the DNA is TGTGCCAGCAGTGGGACGCCCGGGACAGGGGACCACAATGAGCAGTTCTTC.

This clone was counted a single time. CDR3 amino acids: CASTSSGANVLTF. The CDR3 coding sequence is TGTGCCAGTACCAGCTCTGGGGCCAACGTCCTGACTTTC. The rearrangement links TRBV19 to TRBJ2-6; no clear D gene. CDR1 and CDR2 (germline): LNHDA, SQIVND (reference sequence). The CDR3 has 13 amino acids. V gave up 7 bases and J gave up 0 bases, with 4 bases separating them.

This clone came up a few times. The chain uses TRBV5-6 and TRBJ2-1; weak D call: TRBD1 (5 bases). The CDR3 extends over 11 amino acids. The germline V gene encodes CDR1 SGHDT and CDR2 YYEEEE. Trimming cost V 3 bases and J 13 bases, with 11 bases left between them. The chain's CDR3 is CASSSSGAQFF. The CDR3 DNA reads TGTGCCAGCAGCTCCAGTGGGGCCCAGTTCTTC.

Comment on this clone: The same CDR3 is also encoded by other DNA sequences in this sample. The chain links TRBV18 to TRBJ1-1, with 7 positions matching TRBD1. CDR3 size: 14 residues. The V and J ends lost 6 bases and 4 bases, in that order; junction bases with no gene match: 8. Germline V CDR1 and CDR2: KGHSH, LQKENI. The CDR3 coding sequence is TGTGCCAGCTCGCAGACAGGGTTCGGCACTGAAGCTTTCTTT. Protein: CASSQTGFGTEAFF.

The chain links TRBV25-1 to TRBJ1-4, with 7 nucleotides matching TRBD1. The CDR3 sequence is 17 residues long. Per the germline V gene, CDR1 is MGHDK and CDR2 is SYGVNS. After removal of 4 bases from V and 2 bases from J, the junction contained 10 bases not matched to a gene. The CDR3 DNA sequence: TGTGCCAGCAGTGGACAGGGAATCGGCTCTACTAATGAAAAACTGTTTTTT. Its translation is CASSGQGIGSTNEKLFF. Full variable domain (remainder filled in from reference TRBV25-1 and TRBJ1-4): EADIYQTPRYLVIGTGKKITLECSQTMGHDKMYWYQQDPGMELHLIHYSYGVNSTEKGDLSSESTVSRIRTEHFPLTLESARPSHTSQYLCASSGQGIGSTNEKLFFGSGTQLSVL.

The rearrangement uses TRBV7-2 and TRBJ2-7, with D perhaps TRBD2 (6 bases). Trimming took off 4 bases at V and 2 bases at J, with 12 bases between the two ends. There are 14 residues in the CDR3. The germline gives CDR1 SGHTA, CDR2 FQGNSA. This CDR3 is CASSYMGLTYEQYF. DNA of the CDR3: TGTGCCAGCAGCTACATGGGACTGACCTACGAGCAGTACTTC.

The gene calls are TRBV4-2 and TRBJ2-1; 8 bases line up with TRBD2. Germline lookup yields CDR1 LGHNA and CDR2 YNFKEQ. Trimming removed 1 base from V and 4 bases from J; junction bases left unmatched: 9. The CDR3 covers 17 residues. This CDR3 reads CASSQVKVAGSYNEQFF. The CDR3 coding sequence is TGTGCCAGCAGCCAAGTGAAAGTAGCGGGGTCTTACAATGAGCAGTTCTTC.

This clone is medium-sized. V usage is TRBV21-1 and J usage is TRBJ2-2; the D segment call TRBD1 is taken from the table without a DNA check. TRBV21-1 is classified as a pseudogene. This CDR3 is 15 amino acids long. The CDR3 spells CASSFTGVWAGELFF. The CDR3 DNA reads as TGTGCCAGCAGCTTTACAGGGGTTTGGGCCGGGGAGCTGTTTTTT.

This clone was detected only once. The CDR3 spells CASNTQARTYTDTQYF. CDR3 coding DNA: TGTGCCAGCAACACTCAGGCCAGGACATACACAGATACGCAGTATTTT. The chain couples TRBV2 to TRBJ2-3, with D possibly being TRBD1 (5 bases). The germline CDR1 and CDR2 sequences are SNHLY and FYNNEI. V lost 7 bases and J 2 bases, leaving 19 bases between the germline ends. The CDR3 covers 16 residues. Complete variable domain (other parts from reference TRBV2 and TRBJ2-3): EPEVTQTPSHQVTQMGQEVILRCVPISNHLYFYWYRQILGQKVEFLVSFYNNEISEKSEIFDDQFSVERPDGSNFTLKIRSTKLEDSAMYFCASNTQARTYTDTQYFGPGTRLTVL.

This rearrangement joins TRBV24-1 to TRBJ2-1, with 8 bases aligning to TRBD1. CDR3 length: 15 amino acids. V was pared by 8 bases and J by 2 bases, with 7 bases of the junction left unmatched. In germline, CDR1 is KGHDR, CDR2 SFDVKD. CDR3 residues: CATTSGTGPYNEQFF. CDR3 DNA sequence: TGTGCCACCACTTCCGGGACAGGACCCTACAATGAGCAGTTCTTC.

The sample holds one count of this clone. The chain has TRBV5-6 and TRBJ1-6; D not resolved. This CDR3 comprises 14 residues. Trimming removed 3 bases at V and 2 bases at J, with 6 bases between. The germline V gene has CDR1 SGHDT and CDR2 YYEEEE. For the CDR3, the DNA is TGTGCCAGCAGCTCCGGGACCTATAATTCACCCCTCCACTTT. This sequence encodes CASSSGTYNSPLHF.

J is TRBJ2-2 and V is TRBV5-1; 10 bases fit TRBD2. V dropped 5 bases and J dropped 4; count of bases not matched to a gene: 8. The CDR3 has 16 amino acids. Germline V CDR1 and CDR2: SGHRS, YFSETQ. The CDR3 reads CASSSGLAATTGELFF. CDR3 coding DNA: TGCGCCAGCAGTTCAGGACTAGCGGCGACCACCGGGGAGCTGTTTTTT.

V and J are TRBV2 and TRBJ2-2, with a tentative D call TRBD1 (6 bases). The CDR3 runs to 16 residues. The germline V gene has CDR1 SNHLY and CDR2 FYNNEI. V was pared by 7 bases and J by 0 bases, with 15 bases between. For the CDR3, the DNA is TGTGCCAGCACCCAAATGGGGGCCTCGAACACCGGGGAGCTGTTTTTT. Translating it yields CASTQMGASNTGELFF.

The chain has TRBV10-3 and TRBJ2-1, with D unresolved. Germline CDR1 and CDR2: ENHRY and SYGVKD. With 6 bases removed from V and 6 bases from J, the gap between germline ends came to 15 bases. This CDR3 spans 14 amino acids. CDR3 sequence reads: CAIRNSLQSNEQFF. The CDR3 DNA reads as TGTGCCATCAGGAACAGCCTCCAGAGCAATGAGCAGTTCTTC.